The T cell receptor beta chain under discussion was sequenced for a study of blood T cell repertoires in COVID-19. The CDR3 runs to 13 residues. Germline-derived CDR1 and CDR2 are KGHDR and SFDVKD. Trimming removed 4 bases from V and 7 bases from J; junction bases left unmatched: 5. Data came from immunoSEQ multiplex PCR; TCRdb stores just in-frame clones and leaves some out. The repertoire holds some 65,000 clones, with around 86% as singletons. The TCR sequence derives from a man of 80 years or more with acute or convalescent COVID-19. The chain couples TRBV24-1 to TRBJ1-2; 7 nucleotides align to TRBD1. The material sequenced was peripheral blood. The CDR3 reads CATSESDRVGYTF. The CDR3 coding sequence is TGTGCCACCAGTGAATCTGACAGGGTTGGCTACACCTTC.